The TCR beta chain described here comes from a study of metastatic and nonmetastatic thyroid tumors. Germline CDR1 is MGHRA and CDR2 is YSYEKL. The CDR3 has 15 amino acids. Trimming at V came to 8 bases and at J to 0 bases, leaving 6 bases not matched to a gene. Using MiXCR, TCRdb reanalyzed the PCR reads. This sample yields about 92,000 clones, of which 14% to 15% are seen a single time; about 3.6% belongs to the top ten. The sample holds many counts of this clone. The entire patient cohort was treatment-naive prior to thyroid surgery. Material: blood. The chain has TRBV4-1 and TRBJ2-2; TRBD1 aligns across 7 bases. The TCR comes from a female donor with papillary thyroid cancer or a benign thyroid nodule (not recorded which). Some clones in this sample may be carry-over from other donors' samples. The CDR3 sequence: CASRRQGTNTGELFF. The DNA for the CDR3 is TGCGCCAGCCGGAGACAGGGTACGAACACCGGGGAGCTGTTTTTT.